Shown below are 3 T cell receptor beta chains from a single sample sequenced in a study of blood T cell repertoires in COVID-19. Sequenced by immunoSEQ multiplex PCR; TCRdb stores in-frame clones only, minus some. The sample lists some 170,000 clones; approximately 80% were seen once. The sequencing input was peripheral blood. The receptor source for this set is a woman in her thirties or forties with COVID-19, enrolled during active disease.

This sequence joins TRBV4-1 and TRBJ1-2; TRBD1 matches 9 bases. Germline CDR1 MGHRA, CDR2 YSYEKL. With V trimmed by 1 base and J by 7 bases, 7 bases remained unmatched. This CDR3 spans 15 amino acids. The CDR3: CASSQVWTGVFGYTF. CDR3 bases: TGCGCCAGCAGCCAAGTGTGGACAGGGGTGTTTGGCTACACCTTC.

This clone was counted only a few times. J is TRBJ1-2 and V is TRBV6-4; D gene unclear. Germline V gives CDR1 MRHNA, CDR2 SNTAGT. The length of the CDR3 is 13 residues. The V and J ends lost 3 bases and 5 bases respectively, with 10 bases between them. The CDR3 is CASSEVGGYGYTF. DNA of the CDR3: TGTGCCAGCAGTGAAGTAGGCGGGTATGGCTACACCTTC.

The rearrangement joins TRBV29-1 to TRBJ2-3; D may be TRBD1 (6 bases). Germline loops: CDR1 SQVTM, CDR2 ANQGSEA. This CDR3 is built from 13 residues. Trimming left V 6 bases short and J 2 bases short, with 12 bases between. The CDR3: CSVMGHLTDTQYF. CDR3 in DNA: TGCAGCGTCATGGGACACCTCACAGATACGCAGTATTTT.